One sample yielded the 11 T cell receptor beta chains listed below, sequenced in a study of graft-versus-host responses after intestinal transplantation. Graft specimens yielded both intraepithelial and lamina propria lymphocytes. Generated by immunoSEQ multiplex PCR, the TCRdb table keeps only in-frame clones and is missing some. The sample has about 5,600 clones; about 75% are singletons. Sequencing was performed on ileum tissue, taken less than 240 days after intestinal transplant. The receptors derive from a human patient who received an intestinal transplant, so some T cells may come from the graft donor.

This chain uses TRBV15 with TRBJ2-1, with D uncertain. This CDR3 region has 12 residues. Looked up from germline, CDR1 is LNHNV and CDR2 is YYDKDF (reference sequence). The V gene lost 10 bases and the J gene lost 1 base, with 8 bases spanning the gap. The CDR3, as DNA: TGTGCCATCGGTTTGTCCTACAATGAGCAGTTCTTC. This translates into CAIGLSYNEQFF.

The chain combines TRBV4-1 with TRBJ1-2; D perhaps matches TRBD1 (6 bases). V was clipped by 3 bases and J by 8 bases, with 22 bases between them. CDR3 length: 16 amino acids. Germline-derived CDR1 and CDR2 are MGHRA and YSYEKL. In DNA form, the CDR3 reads TGCGCCAGCAGCCAGGCGAACAGGGCGGGGGGTGACGGCTACACCTTC. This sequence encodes CASSQANRAGGDGYTF.

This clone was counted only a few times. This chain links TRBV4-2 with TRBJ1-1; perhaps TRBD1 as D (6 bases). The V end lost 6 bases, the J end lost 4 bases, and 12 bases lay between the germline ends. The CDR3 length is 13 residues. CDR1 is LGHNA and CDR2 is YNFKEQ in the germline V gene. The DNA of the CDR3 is TGTGCCAGCAGACAGGGATCGGTCACTGAAGCTTTCTTT. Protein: CASRQGSVTEAFF.

The CDR3 sequence is CASQSRSYSGELFF. The CDR3, as DNA: TGTGCCAGCCAATCACGGAGCTACTCCGGGGAGCTGTTTTTT. The chain uses TRBV9 and TRBJ2-2; D uncertain. Germline values: CDR1 SGDLS, CDR2 YYNGEE. The CDR3 has 14 residues. V lost 7 bases and J 6 bases, leaving 16 bases between the germline ends.

CDR3 residues: CASSFALLAEQYF. CDR3 DNA sequence: TGTGCCAGCAGCTTTGCCCTTCTAGCCGAGCAGTACTTC. This chain links TRBV7-6 with TRBJ2-7, with a possible D match to TRBD2 (5 bases). The germline V and J ends were trimmed by 3 bases and 6 bases, with 12 bases remaining between them. The CDR3 sequence is 13 residues long. Germline assignment: CDR1 SGHVS and CDR2 FNYEAQ.

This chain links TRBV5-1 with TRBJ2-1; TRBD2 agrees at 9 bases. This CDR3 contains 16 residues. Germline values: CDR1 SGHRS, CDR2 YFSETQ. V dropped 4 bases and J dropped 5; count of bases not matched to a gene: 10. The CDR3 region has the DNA TGCGCCAGCAGCCCACCGAGCGGGGGGCTCAACAATGAGCAGTTCTTC. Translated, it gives CASSPPSGGLNNEQFF.

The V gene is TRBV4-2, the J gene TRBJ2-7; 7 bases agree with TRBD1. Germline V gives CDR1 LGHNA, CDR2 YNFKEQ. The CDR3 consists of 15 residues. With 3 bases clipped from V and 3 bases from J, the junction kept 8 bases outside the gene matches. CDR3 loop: CASSHPGQMIYEQYF. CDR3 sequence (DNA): TGTGCCAGCAGCCACCCGGGACAGATGATCTACGAGCAGTACTTC.

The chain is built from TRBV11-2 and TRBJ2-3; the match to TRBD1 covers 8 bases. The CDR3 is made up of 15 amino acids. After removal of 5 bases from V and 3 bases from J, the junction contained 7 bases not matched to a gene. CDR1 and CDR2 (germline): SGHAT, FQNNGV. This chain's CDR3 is CASSPRGLGTDTQYF. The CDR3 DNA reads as TGTGCCAGCAGCCCCAGGGGGCTGGGGACAGATACGCAGTATTTT.

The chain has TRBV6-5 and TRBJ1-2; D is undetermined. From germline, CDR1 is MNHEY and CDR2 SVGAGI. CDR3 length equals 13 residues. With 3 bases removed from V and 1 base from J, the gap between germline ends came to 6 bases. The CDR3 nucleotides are TGTGCCAGCAGTTATCAATTTAACTATGGCTACACCTTC. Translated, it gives CASSYQFNYGYTF.

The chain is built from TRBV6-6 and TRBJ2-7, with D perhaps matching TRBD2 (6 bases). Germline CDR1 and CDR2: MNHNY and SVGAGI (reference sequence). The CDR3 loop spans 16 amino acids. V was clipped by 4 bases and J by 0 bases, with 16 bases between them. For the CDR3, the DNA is TGTGCCAGCAGTTGGACCCCGGCCGGGAGCTCCTACGAGCAGTACTTC. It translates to CASSWTPAGSSYEQYF.

Written as DNA, the CDR3 is TGTGCCAGCAGCTTGGTTGGCGCTTCGGGGGTTTACTCCTACGAGCAGTACTTC. Translation: CASSLVGASGVYSYEQYF. The gene calls are TRBV5-8 and TRBJ2-7; the D gene is possibly TRBD2 (6 bases). The CDR3 is made up of 18 amino acids. Deletions cut 0 bases from V and 0 bases from J, with 19 bases between. Germline V gene lookup returns CDR1 SGHTS and CDR2 YDEGEE.